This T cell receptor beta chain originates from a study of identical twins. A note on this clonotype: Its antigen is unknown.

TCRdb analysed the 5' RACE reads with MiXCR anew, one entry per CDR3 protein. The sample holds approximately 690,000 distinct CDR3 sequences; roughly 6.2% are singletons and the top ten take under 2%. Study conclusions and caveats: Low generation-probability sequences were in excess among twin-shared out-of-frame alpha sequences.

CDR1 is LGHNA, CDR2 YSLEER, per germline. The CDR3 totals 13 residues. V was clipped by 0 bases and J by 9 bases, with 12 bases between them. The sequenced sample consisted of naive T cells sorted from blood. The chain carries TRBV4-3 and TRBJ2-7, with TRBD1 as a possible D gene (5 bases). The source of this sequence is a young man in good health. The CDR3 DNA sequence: TGCGCCAGCAGCCAAGATGGGCAGGGCGGGCAGTACTTC. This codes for CASSQDGQGGQYF.